This record concerns one T cell receptor (beta chain) sequence. Its cognate antigen is unknown. The record originates from a study of T cell responses to AZD1222 COVID-19 vaccine. Study context: Some second doses came at about 4 weeks and others at about 12 weeks; these were pooled.

General study results and limits: White British people made up most donors, females outnumbered males, and clonal diversity was possibly underestimated. Dominant CD4 TCR responses targeted spike regions 160-218 and 743-854. Seropositive AZD1222 recipients at baseline numbered only 6 or 7.

Germline lookup yields CDR1 MNHEY and CDR2 SVGEGT. The CDR3 is made up of 14 amino acids. The junction had 8 bases not matched to a gene; V was cut back by 6 bases and J by 5 bases. TCRdb's table, derived via immunoSEQ multiplex PCR, lists solely in-frame clones and lacks some. This table holds about 150,000 clones, roughly nine tenths found once. The rearrangement joins TRBV6-2 or TRBV6-3 to TRBJ2-5; 8 nucleotides align to TRBD2. This receptor was taken from an adult in good health. The material was peripheral blood, obtained on day 0 of AZD1222 vaccination. The CDR3 DNA reads TGTGCCAGCAGCCGGACTAGCCGTGGGGAGACCCAGTACTTC. Protein product: CASSRTSRGETQYF.